Sequencing of this TCR beta chain was carried out in a study of cytomegalovirus exposure and HLA in healthy donors. Trimming removed 10 bases from V and 0 bases from J; junction bases left unmatched: 20. Per germline, CDR1 KGHSH and CDR2 LQKENI. This CDR3 region has 20 residues. Notes on the study in general: The authors considered a cluster of highly shared sequence variants likely to be a sequencing artifact. Published work reported that the classifier diagnosed cytomegalovirus status with high specificity and sensitivity. A later analysis linked a missense variant in DCLRE1C to the trimming of TCR beta V and J genes.

Concerning this clone itself: Its antigen is currently unknown.

PCR amplification relied on 60 Vbeta primers (plus 13 Jbeta primers). Assay: immunoSEQ multiplex PCR; the TCRdb copy retains only in-frame clones and omits some. The sample has about 150,000 clones; less than 90% are singletons. The origin of this receptor is a boy aged 2-15 years in good health and CMV-seronegative. Sample: PBMCs. V is TRBV18 and J is TRBJ2-1; 11 bases are shared with TRBD2. CDR3 sequence (DNA): TGTGCCACCCAGGATAATACGGGGGCTAGCGGGAGGAGCTCCTACAATGAGCAGTTCTTC. This codes for CATQDNTGASGRSSYNEQFF.